The T cell receptor (beta chain) described here comes from a study of cytomegalovirus exposure and HLA in healthy donors. The donors comprised healthy bone marrow donors. Whole-study findings and limits: It was shown in a later analysis that HLA-associated TCR beta chains were more clonally expanded than other, equally common chains. TCR beta sequences reportedly predicted the HLA-A and HLA-B alleles of most subjects accurately. Associated with cytomegalovirus, according to the listing, were approximately 160 TCR beta chains.

As concerns this clone: Its target is unknown.

Primers: 60 Vbeta forward and 13 Jbeta reverse. The repertoire was sequenced with immunoSEQ multiplex PCR; TCRdb's copy has only in-frame clones and lacks some. The table has 160,000 or so clones, roughly 80% seen once. This clonotype originated in a man aged 50-60 years in good health and CMV-seropositive. Sequenced input: PBMCs.

CDR3 DNA sequence: TGTGCCAGCAGCCCCGGTCCCCCGCCCCGGGACAATGAGCAGTTCTTC. Its translation: CASSPGPPPRDNEQFF. The rearrangement joins TRBV7-3 to TRBJ2-1; D remains ambiguous. The CDR3 is made up of 16 amino acids. The germline CDR1 and CDR2 sequences are SGHTA and FQGTGA. V lost 5 bases and J 5 bases, leaving 19 bases between the germline ends.